The entry that follows covers one T cell receptor (beta chain) sequence. Its antigen is undetermined. CD4+ T cells from unexposed donors were obtained before the COVID-19 pandemic (2011-2018). The cells were cultured for under 13 days before CD4+ T cells were isolated. Unexposed-donor CD4+ T cells were probed with SARS-CoV-2 S/N and four cold-coronavirus spikes, cells permitting. These data are taken from a study of CD4 T cells in relation to SARS-CoV-2 and coronaviruses. As for the study in general: ViraFEST: approximately 10-day antigen culture of PBMCs, then TCR beta CDR3 sequencing. Negative control cultures got HIV-1 Nef peptides or no peptide. Study-wide points: This crossreactivity analysis covered spike protein alone, no other viral proteins.

Clones were read by immunoSEQ multiplex PCR, and TCRdb kept only the in-frame ones, dropping some. The sample yields 18,000 or so clones, almost 80% seen once. The sequence was collected from a human donor in good health. Input material: CD4+ T cells from PBMCs, cultured in vitro.

The CDR3 spells CATQGGLGNSGANVLTF. CDR3 bases: TGTGCCACCCAGGGGGGGTTAGGAAACTCTGGGGCCAACGTCCTGACTTTC. This chain joins TRBV24-1 and TRBJ2-6; D may correspond to TRBD1 or TRBD2 (7 bases each). This CDR3 comprises 17 residues. Germline CDR1 KGHDR, CDR2 SFDVKD. The V end was cut by 9 bases, the J end by 0 bases, with 17 bases between.